The next 18 T cell receptor beta chains were all read from a single sample in a study of T-cell reconstitution after alpha-beta-depleted transplantation in children. TCRbeta library preparation incorporated unique molecular identifiers. MiXCR, applied by TCRdb to the PCR reads, yields one record per CDR3 protein. The sample records 900,000 or so distinct CDR3 sequences, under 20% being singletons. The material was PBMCs, mostly from graft donor cells, obtained 360 days after TCRalphabeta/CD19-depleted stem cell transplant. These receptors were taken from a male patient younger than 18 who had a stem cell transplant for acute lymphoblastic leukemia, so the T cells may come from the graft donor.

This clonotype was counted a few times. The J gene is TRBJ2-1, the V gene TRBV3-1; TRBD2 agrees at 7 bases. Germline trimming cut 4 bases from V and 6 bases from J; bases unmatched to any gene: 3. This CDR3 has 13 residues. From germline, CDR1 is LGHDT and CDR2 YNNKEL (reference sequence). CDR3 sequence (DNA): TGTGCCAGCAGCCGGGGACTATTCAATGAGCAGTTCTTC. Encoded protein: CASSRGLFNEQFF.

V usage is TRBV10-3 and J usage is TRBJ2-5, with 9 bases aligning to TRBD2. Germline CDR1 reads ENHRY; CDR2 reads SYGVKD. V lost 6 bases, J lost 5 bases, and 7 bases stayed unmatched. The CDR3 is 14 amino acids. The CDR3 region is CAIRGSGSGETQYF. The CDR3 DNA is TGTGCCATCAGGGGTAGCGGGAGCGGGGAGACCCAGTACTTC.

The chain combines TRBV11-2 with TRBJ1-2, with a weak D call TRBD1 (6 bases). Trimming cost V 4 bases and J 4 bases, with 16 bases left between them. Per the germline V gene, CDR1 is SGHAT and CDR2 is FQNNGV. This CDR3 spans 15 amino acids. The CDR3: CASSSLGGASYGYTF. DNA of the CDR3: TGTGCCAGCAGCTCCCTGGGGGGGGCAAGCTATGGCTACACCTTC.

V is TRBV10-3 and J is TRBJ1-1, with 10 bases that match TRBD1. The CDR3 totals 12 residues. Trimming removed 4 bases from V and 10 bases from J; junction bases left unmatched: 3. CDR1 is ENHRY and CDR2 is SYGVKD in the germline V gene. The DNA for the CDR3 is TGTGCCATCAGTGGACGGGACAGGGGAGCTTTCTTT. This encodes CAISGRDRGAFF.

This clonotype was seen a few times. V and J are TRBV4-1 and TRBJ1-2; TRBD1 is a possible D gene (5 bases). Germline-derived CDR1 and CDR2 are MGHRA and YSYEKL. The CDR3 length is 13 residues. V was shortened by 1 base and J by 8 bases, with 11 bases between the two germline ends. CDR3 residues: CASSQVGAPGYTF. Here the CDR3 DNA reads TGCGCCAGCAGCCAAGTAGGGGCGCCGGGCTACACCTTC.

The chain joins TRBV4-1 to TRBJ2-3; D is ambiguous. This CDR3 spans 15 amino acids. From germline, CDR1 is MGHRA and CDR2 YSYEKL. Trimming stripped 0 bases from V and 3 bases from J, with 10 bases between. CDR3 region: CASSQEGRLTDTQYF. The CDR3 DNA reads TGCGCCAGCAGCCAAGAAGGTCGGTTGACAGATACGCAGTATTTT.

In this sample, this clonotype turned up many times. This chain uses TRBV7-9 with TRBJ1-2; D possibly corresponds to TRBD1 (6 bases). The V end lost 2 bases, the J end lost 3 bases, and 13 bases lay between the germline ends. Germline CDR1 SEHNR, CDR2 FQNEAQ (reference sequence). The CDR3 covers 15 residues. In DNA, the CDR3 is TGTGCCAGCAGCTTACCGCGGGGGCATTACTATGGCTACACCTTC. This translates into CASSLPRGHYYGYTF.

The rearrangement links TRBV5-1 to TRBJ2-5; 9 bases are a match to TRBD2. Unmatched junction bases numbered 4, after V lost 0 bases and J lost 4 bases. The CDR3 contains 15 residues. Looked up from germline, CDR1 is SGHRS and CDR2 is YFSETQ. CDR3 sequence (DNA): TGCGCCAGCAGCTTGGTAGCGGGAGTTCGAGAGACCCAGTACTTC. It encodes CASSLVAGVRETQYF.

The table lists this clonotype with a few counts. The chain is built from TRBV2 and TRBJ2-7; 11 nucleotides agree with TRBD1. The CDR3 is 13 amino acids. Germline-derived CDR1 and CDR2 are SNHLY and FYNNEI. Trimming took 5 bases from V and 6 from J; bases not matched to a gene: 3. The CDR3 nucleotides read TGTGCCAGCAGTTGGGGACAGGGGGGCGAGCAGTACTTC. Translated, it gives CASSWGQGGEQYF.

In its sample, this clonotype was seen many times. The chain joins TRBV7-2 to TRBJ2-1; the D is unclear. The germline V gene encodes CDR1 SGHTA and CDR2 FQGNSA. Trimming removed 1 base from V and 12 bases from J, with 16 bases in between. The CDR3 has 14 residues. The DNA for the CDR3 is TGTGCCAGCAGCTTAGTAACAGCTCCTATGGGGCAGTTCTTC. This codes for CASSLVTAPMGQFF.

In its sample, this clonotype was seen many times. J is TRBJ2-7 and V is TRBV10-3; 8 bases are shared with TRBD1. Trimming cost V 6 bases and J 3 bases; bases outside gene matches: 13. CDR1 and CDR2 (germline): ENHRY, SYGVKD. The CDR3 contains 16 residues. The CDR3 reads CAISAGQGGALYEQYF. The DNA of the CDR3 is TGTGCCATCAGCGCAGGACAGGGTGGGGCCCTCTACGAGCAGTACTTC.

The chain has TRBV13 and TRBJ2-7; the match to TRBD2 covers 7 bases. Trimming at V came to 4 bases and at J to 3 bases, leaving 9 bases not matched to a gene. This CDR3 has 15 residues. Looked up from germline, CDR1 is PRHDT and CDR2 is FYEKMQ (reference sequence). CDR3 DNA sequence: TGTGCCAGCAGCTCCTGGACTAGTCGGGACTACGAGCAGTACTTC. Translated: CASSSWTSRDYEQYF.

This clonotype has more than one count but fewer than ten. The chain couples TRBV20-1 to TRBJ2-3; 8 bases agree with TRBD2. Looked up from germline, CDR1 is DFQATT and CDR2 is SNEGSKA (reference sequence). The CDR3 has 15 residues. After removal of 0 bases from V and 6 bases from J, the junction contained 8 bases not matched to a gene. CDR3 protein: CSARDWREDHDTQYF. In DNA form, the CDR3 reads TGCAGTGCTAGAGATTGGCGGGAGGACCATGATACGCAGTATTTT.

A few counts support this clonotype. This chain joins TRBV20-1 and TRBJ2-2; possibly TRBD2 for D (6 bases). V lost 5 bases, J lost 3 bases, and 19 bases lay in between. CDR1 and CDR2 (germline): DFQATT, SNEGSKA (reference sequence). The CDR3 contains 16 residues. CDR3 region: CSALEVAGRHTGELFF. CDR3 bases: TGCAGTGCTCTAGAAGTAGCAGGGAGGCACACCGGGGAGCTGTTTTTT.

This clonotype was seen more than once but under ten times. The genes are TRBV20-1 and TRBJ1-1, with D perhaps matching TRBD1 (5 bases). Between the trimmed V and J ends, which lost 4 bases and 8 bases, there was a span of 20 bases. CDR1 is DFQATT, CDR2 SNEGSKA, per germline (reference sequence). The CDR3 has 14 amino acids. CDR3 nucleotides: TGCAGTGCTACCCCCGGGGGTACAGGCGCCGAAGCTTTCTTT. It encodes CSATPGGTGAEAFF.

This clonotype was found many times. V gene TRBV4-1 combines with J gene TRBJ1-6; D unresolved. The CDR3 length is 17 residues. V was shortened by 2 bases and J by 0 bases, with 11 bases between the two germline ends. Per germline, CDR1 MGHRA and CDR2 YSYEKL. CDR3 DNA sequence: TGCGCCAGCAGCCAACGGACGGCTAGCTCCTATAATTCACCCCTCCACTTT. Translating it yields CASSQRTASSYNSPLHF.

This chain uses TRBV7-9 with TRBJ2-7; 7 bases are a match to TRBD2. J was trimmed by 4 bases and V by 4 bases; bases with no gene match: 13. In germline, CDR1 is SEHNR, CDR2 FQNEAQ (reference sequence). The CDR3 is 16 amino acids. DNA for the CDR3: TGTGCCAGCAGCTCGACGTGGACTAGGATATTATACGAGCAGTACTTC. The encoded protein is CASSSTWTRILYEQYF.

This clonotype was detected a few times. The chain employs TRBV2 and TRBJ2-7, with TRBD2 matching 8 bases. The CDR3 length is 15 residues. The V gene end was trimmed by 6 bases and the J gene end by 7 bases; junction bases not matched to a gene: 14. The germline gives CDR1 SNHLY, CDR2 FYNNEI. CDR3 in DNA: TGTGCCAGCAGAATTTCCGGGACTAGGGCCAGTGAGCAGTACTTC. Amino acids: CASRISGTRASEQYF.